The rows below give T cell receptor beta chains drawn from one sample of a study of blood T cell repertoires in COVID-19. TCRdb keeps only in-frame clones here, not all; method: immunoSEQ multiplex PCR. This sample has 62,000 or so clones, with 88% found just once. Material: peripheral blood. The source is a human donor in a cohort sampled during active COVID-19. Both conserved end residues are part of each CDR3. D genes are given only for firm matches. A clone size is listed for some rows: how often the clone was seen (once, few, many), or a class if it is expanded.

TRBJ2-1 TRBD1 TRBV25-1 - TGTGCCAGCAGTTTCCAGGGGGCCGCTGAGCAGTTCTTC CASSFQGAAEQFF
TRBJ2-7 - TRBV5-1 - TGCGCCAGCAGCTCATCCTACGAGCAGTACTTC CASSSSYEQYF
TRBJ1-1 TRBD1 TRBV6-5 - TGTGCCAGCAGTTCCCGGACAGGGAACACTGAAGCTTTCTTT CASSSRTGNTEAFF
TRBJ1-5 TRBD1 TRBV7-9 - TGTGCCAGCAGCTATGCCGGGACAGGGGGCTCGAGTCAGCCCCAGCATTTT CASSYAGTGGSSQPQHF
TRBJ1-4 TRBD1 TRBV7-6 - TGTGCCAGCAGCCCGGGACAGCAATCCGAAAAACTGTTTTTT CASSPGQQSEKLFF
TRBJ2-7 TRBD1 TRBV19 - TGTGCCAGCGGGGACAGTGGCTCGGTGTACGAGCAGTACTTC CASGDSGSVYEQYF
TRBJ2-2 TRBD1 TRBV19 - TGTGCCAGTAGTATAGGGGACAGGAACACCGGGGAGCTGTTTTTT CASSIGDRNTGELFF
TRBJ1-1 - TRBV5-1 - TGCGCCAGCAGCTTGGGGGTCGGGATAGAAAACACTGAAGCTTTCTTT CASSLGVGIENTEAFF
TRBJ1-1 TRBD1 TRBV27 once TGTGCCAGCAGCGGACAGGGGAAACCTGAAGCTTTCTTT CASSGQGKPEAFF
TRBJ1-2 - TRBV29-1 - TGCAGCGGCGGACAGATTAACTATGGCTACACCTTC CSGGQINYGYTF
TRBJ1-3 - TRBV5-1 - TGCGCCAGCAGCCCTGACAGCAGTCGTCCCTTCCTCTCTGGAAACACCATATATTTT CASSPDSSRPFLSGNTIYF
TRBJ2-1 - TRBV7-9 - TGTGCCAGCAGCTTAGCCCCAGATGAGCAGTTCTTC CASSLAPDEQFF
TRBJ2-6 - TRBV5-6 - TGTGCCAGCAGCTGGAACACAGGGACTGGGGCCAACGTCCTGACTTTC CASSWNTGTGANVLTF
TRBJ1-4 TRBD1 TRBV10-3 - TGTGCCATCAGTGAGACAGGGGCAACTAATGAAAAACTGTTTTTT CAISETGATNEKLFF
TRBJ1-1 - TRBV29-1 few TGCAGCGTTGTCGCGCGTACGAACACTGAAGCTTTCTTT CSVVARTNTEAFF
TRBJ2-5 - TRBV7-2 - TGTGCCAGCAGCTTTCTGTACCAAGAGACCCAGTACTTC CASSFLYQETQYF
TRBJ2-3 - TRBV6-1 - TGTGCCAGCAGTGAGCATTACAGGTGGGCAGATACGCAGTATTTT CASSEHYRWADTQYF
TRBJ1-2 - TRBV28 - TGTGCCAGCAGTTTGAGGAGGGGTAAATGGTTGGGAGGCTACACCTTC CASSLRRGKWLGGYTF
TRBJ2-3 - TRBV5-1 - TGCGCCAGTCAGAGGCTGGAGCCCTCGCCCAGCACGCAGTATTTT CASQRLEPSPSTQYF
TRBJ1-6 TRBD1 TRBV5-4 - TGTGCCAGCAGCTTGCCGGGACAGTCGAATTCACCCCTCCACTTT CASSLPGQSNSPLHF
TRBJ1-5 - TRBV10-2 few TGCGCCAGCAGCGTCGACAGAGATCAGCCCCAGCATTTT CASSVDRDQPQHF
TRBJ2-7 TRBD2 TRBV2 - TGTGCCAGCGCACCTAGCGGAGCCTACGAGCAGTACTTC CASAPSGAYEQYF
TRBJ1-1 - TRBV28 - TGTGCCAGCAGGCCGACAGGAACGGGGACTGAAGCTTTCTTT CASRPTGTGTEAFF
TRBJ1-5 - TRBV7-9 - TGTGCCAGCAGCTCGACAGATCCGGGAGGGCAGGAGATGCAGCCCCAGCATTTT CASSSTDPGGQEMQPQHF
TRBJ2-2 - TRBV6-5 - TGTGCCAGCAGTCGGGCGGGGCGTACCGGGGAGCTGTTTTTT CASSRAGRTGELFF
TRBJ1-2 TRBD1 TRBV3-1/TRBV3-2 - TGTGCCAGCAGCCTAACAGGGGGAGGAGGCTATGGCTACACCTTC CASSLTGGGGYGYTF
TRBJ1-1 TRBD1 TRBV16 - TGTGCCAGCAGCCAGGGACAGGTAGCTTTCTTT CASSQGQVAFF
TRBJ1-6 - TRBV4-2 - TGTGCCAGCAGCCAAGATAGGCAGGAATATTCACCCCTCCACTTT CASSQDRQEYSPLHF
TRBJ2-7 - TRBV27 - TGTGCCAGCAGACATACAGGGCTCGGGGAGCAGTACTTC CASRHTGLGEQYF
TRBJ1-1 - TRBV4-3 - TGCGCCAGCAGCCAAGATGACGTTTCGGGAACTGAAGCTTTCTTT CASSQDDVSGTEAFF